This record covers a single T cell receptor (beta chain). Antigen unknown. The data were taken from a study of CXCR3-negative and CXCR3-positive naive CD8 T cells. Whole-study results and caveats: Diversity was high in both naive subsets and much lower in memory cells. Because surface CD5 did not distinguish the naive subsets, TCR strength was inferred from TRB CDR3 properties. TRB CDR3 hydrophobicity was greater in CXCR3-positive naive cells than in CXCR3-negative naive cells. Within a donor, both naive subsets shared TRBV-TRBJ usage, unlike memory cells.

Carrying UMI labels, the TRB cDNA libraries were prepared through 5' RACE. One entry per CDR3 protein, without DNA, is what TCRdb gives after re-calling the 5' RACE reads. This sample contains around 63,000 distinct CDR3 sequences. Cells that were CD45RO-CCR7+CD27+CD95- constituted naive CD8+ T cells. This CDR3 has 11 residues. Germline V CDR1 and CDR2: SGHTA, FQGTGA. V gene TRBV7-3 combines with J gene TRBJ1-1; TCRdb names TRBD1, which stays unverified in the absence of DNA. The TCR was taken from a human donor in good health. Some clones in this sample may be carry-over from other donors' samples. Sequencing was done on a sample of naive CXCR3+ CD8+ T cells from blood. The subset is: CD45RO-CCR7+CD27+CD95- naive CD8+ T cells expressing CXCR3 (TNR3+). The CDR3 here is CASGTTGEAFF.